This TCR beta chain was retrieved from a study of cytomegalovirus exposure and HLA in healthy donors. Study as a whole: Early on, a data release was issued that held about 85 million unique TCRs from HLA-typed donors.

Amplification used 60 Vbeta primers and 13 Jbeta primers. Repertoires were generated with immunoSEQ multiplex PCR, while TCRdb's copy carries only in-frame clones and drops some. The sample lists approximately 110,000 clones; 55% to 75% were seen once. V was cut by 6 bases and J by 0 bases, with 5 bases left in between. The CDR3 runs to 12 residues. Germline V gene data show CDR1 as WSHSY and CDR2 as SAAADI. This clone was counted a single time. The donors gave bone marrow, and they were healthy. This sequence originates from a woman aged 65 to 85 in good health and CMV-seropositive. This sequence joins TRBV10-2 and TRBJ1-1; D remains unclear. What was sequenced was PBMCs. The CDR3 sequence is CASSHLNTEAFF. The CDR3 coding sequence is TGCGCCAGCAGCCACTTGAACACTGAAGCTTTCTTT.